These 26 T cell receptor beta chains originate from one sample sequenced in a study of T cell responses to AZD1222 COVID-19 vaccine. Some clones are missing from TCRdb's copy, which holds only in-frame ones; the method was immunoSEQ multiplex PCR. Counted here are more than 150,000 clones, 85% to 95% occurring once; the ten biggest clones make up about 9.4%. The sequencing here drew on peripheral blood, taken on day 0 of AZD1222 vaccination. Receptor source: an adult in good health.

The chain couples TRBV5-4 to TRBJ1-1; D call uncertain. Trimming shortened V by 0 bases and J by 1 base, and 7 bases separated the two germline ends. This CDR3 comprises 14 residues. Germline V gene lookup returns CDR1 SGHNT and CDR2 YYREEE (reference sequence). Here the CDR3 reads CASSLEQTNTEAFF. The CDR3, as DNA: TGTGCCAGCAGCTTGGAACAGACGAACACTGAAGCTTTCTTT. The variable domain in full, with the rest retrieved from reference TRBV5-4 and TRBJ1-1, is ETGVTQSPTHLIKTRGQQVTLRCSSQSGHNTVSWYQQALGQGPQFIFQYYREEENGRGNFPPRFSGLQFPNYSSELNVNALELDDSALYLCASSLEQTNTEAFFGQGTRLTVV.

The J gene is TRBJ1-2, the V gene TRBV11-2; D uncertain. This CDR3 region has 15 residues. Trimming removed 5 bases at V and 2 bases at J, with 15 bases between. CDR1 and CDR2 from the germline V gene are SGHAT and FQNNGV. The CDR3: CASSRILTNNYGYTF. Here the CDR3 DNA reads TGTGCCAGCAGCCGTATACTCACCAACAACTATGGCTACACCTTC.

The chain carries TRBV3-1 (or the pseudogene TRBV3-2) and TRBJ2-7; TRBD2 matches 9 bases. Trimming took 4 bases from V and 5 from J; bases not matched to a gene: 18. The CDR3 has 18 residues. CDR1 is LGHDT and CDR2 is YNNKEL in the germline V gene (reference sequence). DNA of the CDR3: TGTGCCAGCAGCCCCCAGGCTAGCGGGATAGGTACCCCAGACGAGCAGTACTTC. It codes for CASSPQASGIGTPDEQYF.

The chain joins TRBV4-1 to TRBJ2-4, with 12 bases that match TRBD2. CDR3 length equals 18 residues. The V and J ends lost 4 bases and 0 bases, in that order; junction bases with no gene match: 7. CDR1 MGHRA and CDR2 YSYEKL come from the germline V gene. As DNA, the CDR3 is TGCGCCAGCAGCCCGGGTCTAGCGGGAGGGCAAGCCAAAAACATTCAGTACTTC. This codes for CASSPGLAGGQAKNIQYF.

Written as DNA, the CDR3 is TGTGCCAGCAGTCCCGGACAGGGTGCGTACACTGAAGCTTTCTTT. This encodes CASSPGQGAYTEAFF. The V and J genes are TRBV28 and TRBJ1-1; 8 positions agree with TRBD1. V was clipped by 5 bases and J by 3 bases; unmatched bases: 8. The CDR3 length is 15 residues. Germline lookup yields CDR1 MDHEN and CDR2 SYDVKM.

V and J are TRBV2 and TRBJ1-2; D not certain. V was cut by 1 base and J by 8 bases, with 8 bases left in between. This CDR3 has 12 residues. Germline V CDR1 and CDR2: SNHLY, FYNNEI. CDR3 in amino acids: CASSEGSRGYTF. CDR3 DNA: TGTGCCAGCAGTGAAGGTTCAAGGGGCTACACCTTC.

This clone was detected a few times. The chain uses TRBV6-2 or TRBV6-3 and TRBJ2-1; 14 bases line up with TRBD2. After removal of 5 bases from V and 9 bases from J, the junction contained 9 bases not matched to a gene. Germline V gene data show CDR1 as MNHEY and CDR2 as SVGEGT. The CDR3 is 16 amino acids. CDR3 sequence (DNA): TGTGCCAGCAGTACTCCGGGACTAGCGGGGGACGGTGAGCAGTTCTTC. Residues: CASSTPGLAGDGEQFF.

CDR3 sequence (DNA): TGTGCCAGCAGTTACTTAGGGCGGGCACTGGAGCCCCAGCATTTT. It yields the protein CASSYLGRALEPQHF. The rearrangement links TRBV6-6 to TRBJ1-5; D remains unclear. The germline V gene has CDR1 MNHNY and CDR2 SVGAGI (reference sequence). V lost 1 base to trimming and J lost 8 bases, with 15 bases between them. The CDR3 extends over 15 amino acids.

The J gene is TRBJ2-3, the V gene TRBV5-4; no firm D call. V lost 0 bases, J lost 4 bases, and 3 bases lay in between. The CDR3 contains 12 residues. Germline values: CDR1 SGHNT, CDR2 YYREEE (reference sequence). CDR3 protein: CASSLEPDTQYF. Here the CDR3 DNA reads TGTGCCAGCAGCTTGGAGCCAGATACGCAGTATTTT.

The chain carries TRBV28 and TRBJ1-2; D call uncertain. The CDR3 extends over 16 amino acids. Germline lookup yields CDR1 MDHEN and CDR2 SYDVKM. V lost 6 bases and J 0 bases, leaving 17 bases between the germline ends. The CDR3 protein is CASSSPLGWSNYGYTF. For the CDR3, the DNA is TGTGCCAGCAGCTCTCCACTTGGTTGGTCTAACTATGGCTACACCTTC.

This chain joins TRBV12-3 or TRBV12-4 and TRBJ2-1; possible D gene TRBD1, 5 bases. This CDR3 comprises 11 residues. Trimming removed 4 bases at V and 9 bases at J, with 7 bases between. CDR3 bases: TGTGCCAGCAGTTCAGGGTTTGAGCAGTTCTTC. Its translation: CASSSGFEQFF.

This clone has a single count. This chain links TRBV3-1 (or the pseudogene TRBV3-2) with TRBJ2-5, with 7 bases lining up with TRBD2. Losses at the gene ends were 4 bases for V and 9 bases for J; bases not matched to a gene: 8. CDR3 length: 13 residues. Germline V CDR1 and CDR2: LGHDT, YNNKEL (reference sequence). CDR3 DNA: TGTGCCAGCAGCCTTGGACTAGTAATGGCCCAGTACTTC. Translated, it gives CASSLGLVMAQYF.

V gene TRBV7-2 combines with J gene TRBJ1-1; 8 bases are a match to TRBD1. Trimming removed 5 bases from V and 4 bases from J; junction bases left unmatched: 3. Germline V gene data show CDR1 as SGHTA and CDR2 as FQGNSA. The CDR3 loop spans 13 amino acids. CDR3 sequence reads: CASSRQGATEAFF. CDR3 nucleotide sequence: TGTGCCAGCAGCCGTCAGGGGGCCACTGAAGCTTTCTTT.

This sequence joins TRBV19 and TRBJ1-1; 8 bases agree with TRBD1. This CDR3 spans 13 amino acids. V gave up 8 bases and J gave up 6 bases; unmatched junction bases: 8. Germline CDR1 and CDR2: LNHDA and SQIVND (reference sequence). CDR3 sequence reads: CASRTGLFAEAFF. In DNA form, the CDR3 reads TGTGCCAGTCGGACAGGGTTATTCGCTGAAGCTTTCTTT.

This chain connects TRBV28 to TRBJ1-5; 7 nucleotides agree with TRBD1. The CDR3 has 15 amino acids. Germline assignment: CDR1 MDHEN and CDR2 SYDVKM. V trimming: 5 bases; J trimming: 1 base; junction bases outside the gene matches: 5. CDR3 in amino acids: CASSVGQASNQPQHF. The CDR3 DNA follows: TGTGCCAGCAGTGTTGGACAGGCCAGCAATCAGCCCCAGCATTTT.

This clone was recorded once. The chain couples TRBV5-1 to TRBJ2-7; unclear D gene. In germline, CDR1 is SGHRS, CDR2 YFSETQ. Trimming left V 0 bases short and J 0 bases short, with 10 bases between. This CDR3 has 15 amino acids. The CDR3 DNA reads TGCGCCAGCAGCTTGGATGGAGCCAGCTCCTACGAGCAGTACTTC. Its protein product is CASSLDGASSYEQYF.

The genes are TRBV7-2 and TRBJ1-5, with D unclear. The CDR3 extends over 14 amino acids. Trimming left V 2 bases short and J 6 bases short, with 11 bases between. Germline CDR1 is SGHTA and CDR2 is FQGNSA. DNA for the CDR3: TGTGCCAGCAGCTTATGGGCAGATGGTCAGCCCCAGCATTTT. This translates into CASSLWADGQPQHF.

This chain uses TRBV10-3 with TRBJ2-3, with 7 bases that match TRBD1. V trimming: 7 bases; J trimming: 1 base; junction bases outside the gene matches: 2. CDR3 length: 13 residues. Per the germline V gene, CDR1 is ENHRY and CDR2 is SYGVKD. The CDR3 is CAITGQGTDTQYF. The DNA for the CDR3 is TGTGCCATCACAGGACAGGGCACAGATACGCAGTATTTT.

CDR3 residues: CASTLNPSNQPQHF. As DNA, the CDR3 is TGTGCCAGCACCCTTAATCCAAGCAATCAGCCCCAGCATTTT. This sequence joins TRBV28 and TRBJ1-5; the D is unclear. CDR3 length equals 14 residues. Per germline, CDR1 MDHEN and CDR2 SYDVKM. V gave up 7 bases and J gave up 1 base, with 11 bases separating them.

Turning to this clone: The junction and the germline gene differ at one end; a read error may be behind it. The V and J genes are TRBV7-2 and TRBJ1-3, with D unclear. CDR3 size: 12 residues. Germline V gene lookup returns CDR1 SGHTA and CDR2 FQGNSA. Here the CDR3 DNA reads TGTGCCAGCAGAGGACTTGGAGACACCATATATTTT. It translates to CASRGLGDTIYF.

The V gene is TRBV6-6, the J gene TRBJ2-3, with TRBD2 as a possible D gene (7 bases). CDR3 size: 15 residues. Germline CDR1 and CDR2: MNHNY and SVGAGI (reference sequence). V lost 7 bases, J lost 5 bases, and 19 bases lay in between. Here the CDR3 reads CASTHGGGGGDTQYF. The CDR3 bases are TGTGCCAGCACCCACGGTGGGGGGGGCGGAGATACGCAGTATTTT.

The V call is TRBV2, the J call TRBJ1-2; D not resolved. Germline loops: CDR1 SNHLY, CDR2 FYNNEI. V was shortened by 6 bases and J by 5 bases, with 13 bases between the two germline ends. The CDR3 totals 13 residues. The CDR3 DNA reads as TGTGCCAGCAGGGCAGCCTCGCAATATGGCTACACCTTC. Translation gives CASRAASQYGYTF. The entire variable domain, with the rest obtained from reference TRBV2 and TRBJ1-2, is as follows: EPEVTQTPSHQVTQMGQEVILRCVPISNHLYFYWYRQILGQKVEFLVSFYNNEISEKSEIFDDQFSVERPDGSNFTLKIRSTKLEDSAMYFCASRAASQYGYTFGSGTRLTVV.

The rearrangement joins TRBV29-1 to TRBJ1-2; D perhaps matches TRBD1 (5 bases). This CDR3 spans 12 amino acids. The germline V and J ends were trimmed by 2 bases and 6 bases, with 10 bases remaining between them. From germline, CDR1 is SQVTM and CDR2 ANQGSEA. The CDR3 coding sequence is TGCAGCGTTGAAATGCCAGGGAATGGCTACACCTTC. This sequence encodes CSVEMPGNGYTF.

This chain links TRBV4-2 with TRBJ1-2; a possible D gene is TRBD1 (5 bases). Germline CDR1 is LGHNA and CDR2 is YNFKEQ. The ends were cut back, 4 bases at V and 3 bases at J, with 21 bases in the middle. CDR3 length: 17 amino acids. The CDR3 sequence is CASSPLTGQQGDYGYTF. For the CDR3, the DNA is TGTGCCAGCAGCCCCCTCACGGGGCAGCAAGGGGACTATGGCTACACCTTC.

The rearrangement links TRBV18 to TRBJ1-1; D ambiguous. This CDR3 contains 15 residues. The germline V gene has CDR1 KGHSH and CDR2 LQKENI. Between the trimmed V and J ends, which lost 5 bases and 0 bases, there was a span of 13 bases. CDR3 amino acids: CASSSGGPMNTEAFF. In DNA form, the CDR3 reads TGTGCCAGCTCATCGGGCGGCCCCATGAACACTGAAGCTTTCTTT.

The chain employs TRBV5-1 and TRBJ2-5; perhaps TRBD1 as D (5 bases). The CDR3 is 14 amino acids. V shed 4 bases and J shed 5 bases, with 15 bases lying between them. Germline CDR1 SGHRS, CDR2 YFSETQ. The chain's CDR3 is CASSIDSFGETQYF. The CDR3, as DNA: TGCGCCAGCAGCATCGACAGTTTCGGGGAGACCCAGTACTTC.